The 9 T cell receptor beta chains below all came from one sample that was sequenced in a study of CD8 T cells in Susac syndrome. With random hexamers, reverse transcription was performed on about 0.5 to 1 ug of RNA. Each CDR3 protein is one row after TCRdb ran MiXCR on the immunoSEQ multiplex PCR reads. The sample has 130,000 or so distinct CDR3 sequences, about 93% seen once. The sequencing sample was made of CD8+ T cells from PBMCs. These receptors came from a human donor with Susac syndrome.

This chain connects TRBV12-3 or TRBV12-4 to TRBJ2-2; TRBD2 might be the D (5 bases). The CDR3 runs 13 residues. The V end lost 11 bases, the J end lost 8 bases, and 18 bases lay between the germline ends. The CDR3 loop is CAGLGSETGELFF. CDR3 in DNA: TGTGCCGGCCTAGGGAGCGAAACTGGGGAGCTGTTTTTT.

This sequence joins TRBV9 and TRBJ2-3, with 13 bases fitting TRBD2. Looked up from germline, CDR1 is SGDLS and CDR2 is YYNGEE. The CDR3 runs 16 residues. With 4 bases clipped from V and 1 base from J, the junction kept 3 bases outside the gene matches. CDR3 coding DNA: TGTGCCAGCAGCCCCGGGACTAGCGGGGGCACAGATACGCAGTATTTT. Translating gives CASSPGTSGGTDTQYF.

CDR3 coding DNA: TGTGCCAGCAGTTACAAGGACAGTCCCTACAATGAGCAGTTCTTC. It codes for CASSYKDSPYNEQFF. The chain is built from TRBV6-2 or TRBV6-3 and TRBJ2-1; D is perhaps TRBD1 (6 bases). CDR3 size: 15 residues. CDR1 is MNHEY and CDR2 is SVGEGT in the germline V gene. The germline V and J ends were trimmed by 2 bases and 2 bases, with 10 bases remaining between them.

This clonotype was counted a single time. V is TRBV27 and J is TRBJ2-7; D ambiguous. CDR1 MNHEY and CDR2 SMNVEV come from the germline V gene (reference sequence). CDR3 size: 13 residues. The V end lost 5 bases, the J end lost 2 bases, and 10 bases lay between the germline ends. DNA of the CDR3: TGTGCCAGCAGTGTTAGATATGCCTACGAGCAGTACTTC. This encodes CASSVRYAYEQYF.

The rearrangement uses TRBV2 and TRBJ2-3; 8 bases match TRBD2. Germline CDR1 and CDR2: SNHLY and FYNNEI. The J segment lost 5 bases and the V segment lost 6 bases, leaving 10 bases of the junction unmatched. This CDR3 has 15 amino acids. CDR3 loop: CASRPRAGAIDTQYF. The CDR3 coding sequence is TGTGCCAGCAGACCCCGAGCGGGGGCCATAGATACGCAGTATTTT. The full variable domain, with the rest looked up from reference TRBV2 and TRBJ2-3, is EPEVTQTPSHQVTQMGQEVILRCVPISNHLYFYWYRQILGQKVEFLVSFYNNEISEKSEIFDDQFSVERPDGSNFTLKIRSTKLEDSAMYFCASRPRAGAIDTQYFGPGTRLTVL.

This chain joins TRBV9 and TRBJ2-1; D is unresolved. V shed 2 bases and J shed 2 bases, with 17 bases lying between them. From germline, CDR1 is SGDLS and CDR2 YYNGEE. This CDR3 spans 17 amino acids. The CDR3 DNA reads as TGTGCCAGCAGCGTCGATCTAGTACCTAATCCCTACAATGAGCAGTTCTTC. This encodes CASSVDLVPNPYNEQFF.

V gene TRBV7-9 combines with J gene TRBJ2-7; unclear D gene. V was clipped by 4 bases and J by 7 bases, with 14 bases between them. The CDR3 contains 13 residues. The germline V gene encodes CDR1 SEHNR and CDR2 FQNEAQ (reference sequence). The CDR3 sequence is CASSSRPGEEQYF. CDR3 bases: TGTGCCAGCAGCTCTAGACCCGGTGAGGAGCAGTACTTC.

The count of this clonotype is one. The CDR3 DNA follows: TGTGCCAGCAGCGTCACGGCAGGGGGTACAGATACGCAGTATTTT. It specifies CASSVTAGGTDTQYF. The genes are TRBV9 and TRBJ2-3, with 7 bases fitting TRBD1. Germline trimming cut 2 bases from V and 3 bases from J; bases unmatched to any gene: 6. The length of the CDR3 is 15 residues. Germline CDR1 reads SGDLS; CDR2 reads YYNGEE.

The DNA for the CDR3 is TGTGCCTGGACTGTAATTACTGAAGCTTTCTTT. It specifies CAWTVITEAFF. The V gene is TRBV30, the J gene TRBJ1-1; D gene uncertain. The CDR3 is 11 amino acids. With 4 bases removed from V and 5 bases from J, the gap between germline ends came to 8 bases. Germline assignment: CDR1 GTSNPN and CDR2 SVGIG (reference sequence). Looking up the rest from reference TRBV30 and TRBJ1-1 gives the full variable domain: SQTIHQWPATLVQPVGSPLSLECTVEGTSNPNLYWYRQAAGRGLQLLFYSVGIGQISSEVPQNLSASRPQDRQFILSSKKLLLSDSGFYLCAWTVITEAFFGQGTRLTVV.